This T cell receptor beta chain stems from a study of T cell responses to AZD1222 COVID-19 vaccine (dated by TCRdb to about 2021). For the study in its entirety: TCR sequencing was performed for some 250 trial participants, of whom roughly 200 were given two doses of AZD1222 and 26 were given two doses of MenACWY control vaccine. Trial participants were enrolled by age into subgroups of 18-55, 56-69 and 70-plus years, and roughly 150, 30 and 60 TCR-sequenced participants, respectively, were included in these subgroups. What the study reported, not specific to this receptor: No day 14 peak-response samples were available, so repertoires were characterized only after the peak T cell response. Epitopes outside the regions mutated in the B.1.351 and B.1.1.7 variants were reportedly recognized by nearly half of the unique spike-specific TCRs. Participants were mostly white British, with more females than males. The authors suggested clonal diversity may have been underestimated. In the small 56-69-year group, the increase in depth fell short of significance, most likely because of low power. Conclusions about previously exposed vaccinees are limited, since just five or six AZD1222 recipients were seropositive for SARS-CoV-2 at baseline. Vaccine-associated CD4 TCRs spanned the whole spike protein, with dominant responses in regions 160-218 and 743-854. After two AZD1222 doses, spike-specific TCR breadth and depth were significantly higher than at day 0 and than in MenACWY recipients.

In light of the paper, this sample's time point label describes: about 28 days (+/-7) after the second vaccine dose. AZD1222 recipients given second doses at about 4 weeks or at about 12 weeks were pooled, since spike-specific TCR depth and breadth were not found to differ between the two schedules. Vaccinee samples were obtained from the UK trials COV001 and COV002, which included a single-blind randomized controlled phase 2/3 trial of AZD1222 (ChAdOx1 nCoV-19) in healthy adults. For TCRbeta chain sequencing, PBMC samples were collected from trial participants at day 0 and at day 28 after the second dose. The CDR3 regions of human TCRbeta chains were subjected to immunosequencing. The authors' pipeline ran thus. Repertoire TCRs were checked for matches against a reference library of SARS-CoV-2-specific TCRs that had been generated using the MIRA antigen-specificity platform. Breadth meant the fraction of unique TCRs that were SARS-CoV-2-associated, whereas depth meant the fraction of total T cells that were SARS-CoV-2-associated. Using the MIRA data, every spike-specific TCR was mapped to the spike region that the TCR reacted to and assigned to either a CD4 or a CD8 class. Log10-transformed breadth and depth values were compared by one-way ANOVA with Sidak's multiple comparisons tests. TCRdb retrieved this table from immuneACCESS and kept in-frame rearrangements only. Not all clones are present; in checked studies, unresolved V genes account for under half, and no reason is known for the remainder. Clone size and V and J calls were adopted from that table, with D and trimming inferred from the DNA. The sample data list approximately 140,000 clones, and 90% of these were observed just once. Approximately 3% of the sample is in the top ten clones.

V loses 4 bases, J loses 5 bases, and the germline ends lie 10 bases apart. The germline V gene specifies KGHDR as CDR1 and SFDVKD as CDR2. Including cysteine and phenylalanine, the CDR3 has 13 amino acids. Left in the record is the CDR3 DNA by itself, 39 bases read in frame from the first base. For this clone: Its cognate antigen has yet to be identified. No much larger clone is present one base from it, and per-base qualities are unavailable.

The V gene is TRBV24-1 and the J gene is TRBJ1-1, with the D gene call left open. This sequence originates from an adult who received the AZD1222 COVID-19 vaccine. Sequencing used peripheral blood, obtained 28 days after the second AZD1222 dose. The nucleotides are TGTGCCACCAGTGACCCTACATGGACTGAAGCTTTCTTT. The encoded protein is CATSDPTWTEAFF.